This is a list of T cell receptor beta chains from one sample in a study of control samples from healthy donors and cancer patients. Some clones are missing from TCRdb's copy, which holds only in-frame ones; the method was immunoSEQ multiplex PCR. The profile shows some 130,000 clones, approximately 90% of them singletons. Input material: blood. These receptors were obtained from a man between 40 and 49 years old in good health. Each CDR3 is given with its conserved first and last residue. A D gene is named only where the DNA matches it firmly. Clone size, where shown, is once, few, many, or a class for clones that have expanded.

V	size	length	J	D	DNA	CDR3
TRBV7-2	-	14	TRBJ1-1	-	TGTGCCAGCAGCTACGGGACGGCGAACACTGAAGCTTTCTTT	CASSYGTANTEAFF
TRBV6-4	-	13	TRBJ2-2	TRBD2	TGTGCCAGCAGAGCGGGGTACACCGGGGAGCTGTTTTTT	CASRAGYTGELFF
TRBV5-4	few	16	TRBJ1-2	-	TGTGCCAGCAGCCCCGAACCGATACTGCGTAACTATGGCTACACCTTC	CASSPEPILRNYGYTF
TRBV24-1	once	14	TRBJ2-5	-	TGTGCCACCAAAGTGACACCCCCCGGAGAGACCCAGTACTTC	CATKVTPPGETQYF
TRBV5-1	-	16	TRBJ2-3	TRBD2	TGCGCCAGCAGCTTGCGGCTAGCGGCGGACACAGATACGCAGTATTTT	CASSLRLAADTDTQYF
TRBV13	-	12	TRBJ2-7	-	TGTGCCAGCAGCGAATCTTTCTACGAGCAGTACTTC	CASSESFYEQYF
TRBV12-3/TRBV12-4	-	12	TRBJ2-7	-	TGTGCCAGCAGGGCGGAATCCTACGAGCAGTACTTC	CASRAESYEQYF
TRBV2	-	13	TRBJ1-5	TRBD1	TGTGCCAGCAGTGGGACAGGGAATCAGCCCCAGCATTTT	CASSGTGNQPQHF
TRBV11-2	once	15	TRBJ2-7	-	TGTGCCAGCAGCTTAGACCGGGGGAGCTCCTACGAGCAGTACTTC	CASSLDRGSSYEQYF
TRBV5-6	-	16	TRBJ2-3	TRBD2	TGTGCCAGCAGCACCTTGGGGCGGGGGGCCACAGATACGCAGTATTTT	CASSTLGRGATDTQYF
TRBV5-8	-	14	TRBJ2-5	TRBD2	TGTGCCAGCAGCTTAAGGAACACGGGAGGGACCCAGTACTTC	CASSLRNTGGTQYF
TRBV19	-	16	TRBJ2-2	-	TGTGCCAGTAGTATCAATGGAGGGGTCCGCACCGGGGAGCTGTTTTTT	CASSINGGVRTGELFF
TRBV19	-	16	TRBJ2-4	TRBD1	TGTGCCAGTAGTCCGCGGACAGGGGGGGCCAAAAACATTCAGTACTTC	CASSPRTGGAKNIQYF
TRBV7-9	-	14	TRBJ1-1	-	TGTGCCAGCAGCCCGATGGGGGTAGGGACTGAAGCTTTCTTT	CASSPMGVGTEAFF
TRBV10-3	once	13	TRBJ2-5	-	TGTGCCATCAGTGCCGGCGGGTGGGAGACCCAGTACTTC	CAISAGGWETQYF
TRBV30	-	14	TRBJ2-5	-	TGTGCCTGGAGGACTACAGGGAGGGGAGAGACCCAGTACTTC	CAWRTTGRGETQYF
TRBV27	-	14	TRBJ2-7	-	TGTGCCAGCAGTTTAGCGGGGGCCCCCAGCGAGCAGTACTTC	CASSLAGAPSEQYF
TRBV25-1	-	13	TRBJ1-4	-	TGTGCCAGCAGTGAATTGGGGGGTGAAAAACTGTTTTTT	CASSELGGEKLFF
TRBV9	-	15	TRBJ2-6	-	TGTGCCAGCAGCGTAGATGGGGCTGGGGCCAACGTCCTGACTTTC	CASSVDGAGANVLTF
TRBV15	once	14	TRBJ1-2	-	TGTGCCACCAGCAGGTCTACGGGGGACTATGGCTACACCTTC	CATSRSTGDYGYTF
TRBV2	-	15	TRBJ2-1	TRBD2	TGTGCCAGCTGGGGTCGTACTAGCGGTATCAATGAGCAGTTCTTC	CASWGRTSGINEQFF
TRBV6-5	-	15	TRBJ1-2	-	TGTGCCAGCAGTTACGGTCAGGGGACTAACTATGGCTACACCTTC	CASSYGQGTNYGYTF
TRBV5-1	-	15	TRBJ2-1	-	TGCGCCAGCAGCCAGGACTCCCTAGGAGGGGATGAGCAGTTCTTC	CASSQDSLGGDEQFF
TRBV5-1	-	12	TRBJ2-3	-	TGCGCCAGCAGCCCCACTTACGATACGCAGTATTTT	CASSPTYDTQYF
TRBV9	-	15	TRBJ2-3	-	TGTGCCAGCAGCCTCCAGGGGCCCAGCACAGATACGCAGTATTTT	CASSLQGPSTDTQYF
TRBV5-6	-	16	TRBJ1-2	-	TGTGCCAGCAGCCAGCCGGGCTTGTCATCTAACTATGGCTACACCTTC	CASSQPGLSSNYGYTF
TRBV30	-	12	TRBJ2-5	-	TGTGCCTGGAGCAGGGAAGGGGAGACCCAGTACTTC	CAWSREGETQYF
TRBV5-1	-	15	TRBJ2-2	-	TGCGCCAGCAGCTTGGACGCTGCGAACACCGGGGAGCTGTTTTTT	CASSLDAANTGELFF
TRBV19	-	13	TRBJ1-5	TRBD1	TGTGCCAGTAGTGACAGGGGAAATCAGCCCCAGCATTTT	CASSDRGNQPQHF
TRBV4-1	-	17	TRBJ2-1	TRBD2	TGCGCCAGCAGCCAGCCCGAGGGACTAGCGTCCTACAATGAGCAGTTCTTC	CASSQPEGLASYNEQFF
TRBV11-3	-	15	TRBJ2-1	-	TGTGCCAGCAGCCCGGCAGCGAGCTCCTACAATGAGCAGTTCTTC	CASSPAASSYNEQFF
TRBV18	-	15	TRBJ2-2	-	TGTGCCAGCTCACCACCGTGGGGAAGCACCGGGGAGCTGTTTTTT	CASSPPWGSTGELFF
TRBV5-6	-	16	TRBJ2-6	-	TGTGCCAGCACCTGGGGAAGCCACTCTGGGGCCAACGTCCTGACTTTC	CASTWGSHSGANVLTF
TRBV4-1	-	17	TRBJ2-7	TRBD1	TGCGCCAGCAGCCAAACCCCTACGACAGGGCCAAACTCCGAGCAGTACTTC	CASSQTPTTGPNSEQYF
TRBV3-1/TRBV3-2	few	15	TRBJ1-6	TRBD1	TGTGCCAGCAGCCAAGATTCCGGGACAGGCTCACCCCTCCACTTT	CASSQDSGTGSPLHF
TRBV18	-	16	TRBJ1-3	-	TGTGCCAGCTCACCAATACCTCGGAACTCTGGAAACACCATATATTTT	CASSPIPRNSGNTIYF
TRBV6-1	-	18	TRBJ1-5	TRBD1	TGTGCCAGCAGTGAACTGGGGACAGGGGGCGCCGGGAATCAGCCCCAGCATTTT	CASSELGTGGAGNQPQHF
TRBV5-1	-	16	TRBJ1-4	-	TGCGCCAGCAGCTTTGAGGGCGCCTGGACAGCCAAAAAACTGTTTTTT	CASSFEGAWTAKKLFF
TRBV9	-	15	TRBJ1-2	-	TGTGCCAGCAGCGGGGGAGAGTTTCGCATCTATAGCTACACCTTC	CASSGGEFRIYSYTF
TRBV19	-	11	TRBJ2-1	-	TGTGCCAGTAGTATAGCCAATGAGCAGTTCTTC	CASSIANEQFF
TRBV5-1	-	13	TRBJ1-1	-	TGCGCCAGCAGCTTGGGCTCTGGGACTGAAGCTTTCTTT	CASSLGSGTEAFF
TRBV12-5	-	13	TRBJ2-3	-	TGTGCTAGTGGTCCCCTGAGCACAGATACGCAGTATTTT	CASGPLSTDTQYF
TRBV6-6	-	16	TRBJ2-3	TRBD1	TGTGCCAGCAGTTACCCCGACAGGGGGCGGCCAGATACGCAGTATTTT	CASSYPDRGRPDTQYF
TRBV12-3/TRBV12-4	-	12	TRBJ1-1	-	TGTGCCAGCAGTTACGGGCTCACTGAAGCTTTCTTT	CASSYGLTEAFF
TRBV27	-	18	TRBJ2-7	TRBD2	TGTGCCAGCAGTTTACGTCGACTAGCGGCGGGAGGCTCCTACGAGCAGTACTTC	CASSLRRLAAGGSYEQYF
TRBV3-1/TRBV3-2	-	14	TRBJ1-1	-	TGTGCCAGCAGCCAAGGGCCACTGAACACTGAAGCTTTCTTT	CASSQGPLNTEAFF
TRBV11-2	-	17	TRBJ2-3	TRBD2	TGTGCCAGCAGCTTAGTAGCCCAGCGGGGTCGAATAAATACGCAGTATTTT	CASSLVAQRGRINTQYF
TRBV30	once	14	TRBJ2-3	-	TGTGCCTGGAGGGGGTTCGCCCTTGGAGATACGCAGTATTTT	CAWRGFALGDTQYF
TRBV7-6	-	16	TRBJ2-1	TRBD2	TGTGCCAGCAGCTTAGAAGCGGGGGGGCCTGGGAATGAGCAGTTCTTC	CASSLEAGGPGNEQFF
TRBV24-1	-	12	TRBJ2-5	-	TGTGCCACCAGTGACCTAGGAGGGACCCAGTACTTC	CATSDLGGTQYF
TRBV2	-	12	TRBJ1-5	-	TGTGCCAGCAGTTGGGGACGACAGCCCCAGCATTTT	CASSWGRQPQHF
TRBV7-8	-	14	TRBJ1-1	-	TGTGCCAGCAGCCAACAGTCCGGGGGCACTGAAGCTTTCTTT	CASSQQSGGTEAFF
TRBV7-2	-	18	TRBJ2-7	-	TGTGCCAGCAGCTTACCTCCCGGGACATCTATCCACTCCTACGAGCAGTACTTC	CASSLPPGTSIHSYEQYF
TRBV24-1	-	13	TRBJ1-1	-	TGTGCCACCAGTGATTTACTCACAGGAGAAGCTTTCTTT	CATSDLLTGEAFF
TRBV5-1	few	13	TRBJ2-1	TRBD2	TGCGCCAGCAGCCCCGGGACTAGTTTTGAGCAGTTCTTC	CASSPGTSFEQFF